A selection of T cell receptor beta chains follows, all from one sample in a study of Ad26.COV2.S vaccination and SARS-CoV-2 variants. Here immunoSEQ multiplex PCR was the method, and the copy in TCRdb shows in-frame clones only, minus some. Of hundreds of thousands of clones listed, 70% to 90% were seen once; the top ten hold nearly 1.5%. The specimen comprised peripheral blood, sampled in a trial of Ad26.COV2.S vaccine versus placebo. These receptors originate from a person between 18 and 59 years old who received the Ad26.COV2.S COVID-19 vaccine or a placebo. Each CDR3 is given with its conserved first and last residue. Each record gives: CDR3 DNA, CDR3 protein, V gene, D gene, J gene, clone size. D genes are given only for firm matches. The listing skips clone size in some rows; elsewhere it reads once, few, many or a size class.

TGTGCCAGCAGCCCCTTTCTGACTAGCGGGAGGTACAATGAGCAGTTCTTC	CASSPFLTSGRYNEQFF	TRBV7-9	TRBD2	TRBJ2-1	.
TGTGCCAGAGGACAGGCGCAAAACTATGGCTACACCTTC	CARGQAQNYGYTF	TRBV2	TRBD1	TRBJ1-2	.
TGTGCCACCGGCGGGACTAGCGGGGGCCGTTCCTACGAGCAGTACTTC	CATGGTSGGRSYEQYF	TRBV19	TRBD2	TRBJ2-7	.
TGTGCCAGCAGCTTATCACGGGAACTCTCCTACGAGCAGTACTTC	CASSLSRELSYEQYF	TRBV11-2	.	TRBJ2-7	once
TGTGCCAGCAGTCAGAGGGAGTCCCAGTACTTC	CASSQRESQYF	TRBV12-3/TRBV12-4	.	TRBJ2-5	.
TGTGCCAGCAGCGAGGGACAGGGGTCATTCTACGAGCAGTACTTC	CASSEGQGSFYEQYF	TRBV9	TRBD1	TRBJ2-7	.
TGTGCCGCTGGACTAGCGGGAGACAACACCGGGGAGCTGTTTTTT	CAAGLAGDNTGELFF	TRBV10-3	TRBD2	TRBJ2-2	.
TGTGCCTGGGGGGGCCCCCCCATAAGGATTTTT	CAWGGPPIRIF	TRBV30	.	TRBJ1-4	.
TGTGCCAGCAGCTTAACGGGAGGGCCCGGGGAGCTGTTTTTT	CASSLTGGPGELFF	TRBV7-2	TRBD2	TRBJ2-2	.
TGCAGCGTTGCCACGAATGAAGCTTTCTTT	CSVATNEAFF	TRBV29-1	.	TRBJ1-1	.
TGTGCCAGCAGTGATGCAAGGACTAGCGGGAGTTGGAACAATGAGCAGTTCTTC	CASSDARTSGSWNNEQFF	TRBV25-1	TRBD2	TRBJ2-1	.
TGTGCCAGCAGCCCGCGCCGGGTGCGGGAGAGTCGGGCAGATACGCAGTATTTT	CASSPRRVRESRADTQYF	TRBV5-4	TRBD2	TRBJ2-3	.
TGTGCTAGCAGCTTAGGAGGGACAGGGCAAGAGACCCAGTACTTC	CASSLGGTGQETQYF	TRBV7-7	TRBD1	TRBJ2-5	.
TGTGCCAGCAGCCAGCATCTTGTACGGCTGAACACTGAAGCTTTCTTT	CASSQHLVRLNTEAFF	TRBV3-1/TRBV3-2	.	TRBJ1-1	.
TGTGCCAGCAGGAATGAGAACACCGGGGAGCTGTTTTTT	CASRNENTGELFF	TRBV25-1	.	TRBJ2-2	.
TGCGCCAGCAGCGCCACAGGACAGGCGACAGATACGCAGTATTTT	CASSATGQATDTQYF	TRBV5-1	TRBD1	TRBJ2-3	.
TGTGCCAGCAGTTACTCAGCCCTGGGGAGCTACGAGCAGTACTTC	CASSYSALGSYEQYF	TRBV6-5	.	TRBJ2-7	many
TGTGCCAGCAGCCAAGAAGATAGGGCCTACAGTGAGCAGTTCTTC	CASSQEDRAYSEQFF	TRBV4-2	.	TRBJ2-1	.
TGTGCCAGCAGCCTGGGACAGGGTTGGGAGACCCAGTACTTC	CASSLGQGWETQYF	TRBV11-2	TRBD1	TRBJ2-5	.
TGTGCCAGCAGTTTAGTGACAGGAGATTCACCCCTCCACTTT	CASSLVTGDSPLHF	TRBV27	.	TRBJ1-6	.
TGTGCCAGCAGCGGGACTACCTACTACGAGCAGTACTTC	CASSGTTYYEQYF	TRBV25-1	TRBD2	TRBJ2-7	.
TGTGCCAGTAGTATAGATCCTCCAGGGGGCTTGAGTCAGCCCCAGCATTTT	CASSIDPPGGLSQPQHF	TRBV19	TRBD1	TRBJ1-5	.
TGTGCCAGCAATCTAGCGGGGGGGTCCCGCAATGAGCAGTTCTTC	CASNLAGGSRNEQFF	TRBV6-5	TRBD2	TRBJ2-1	.
TGTGCCAGCAGTTATGACAGGATCTACGAGCAGTACTTC	CASSYDRIYEQYF	TRBV6-2/TRBV6-3	.	TRBJ2-7	.